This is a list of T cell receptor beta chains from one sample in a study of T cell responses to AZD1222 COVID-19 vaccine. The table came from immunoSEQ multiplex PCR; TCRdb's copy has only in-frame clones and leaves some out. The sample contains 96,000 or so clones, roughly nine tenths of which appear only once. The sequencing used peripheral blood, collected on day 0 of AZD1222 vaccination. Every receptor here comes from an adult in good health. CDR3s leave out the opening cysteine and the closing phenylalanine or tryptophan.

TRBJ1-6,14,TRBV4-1,ASSQMGRQGNSPLH
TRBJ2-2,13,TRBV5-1,ASSFDSPNTGELF
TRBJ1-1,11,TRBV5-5,ASSFQVNTEAF
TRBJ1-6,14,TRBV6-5,ASSFSGQSYNSPLH
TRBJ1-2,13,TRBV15,ATSLPGQGAEGYT
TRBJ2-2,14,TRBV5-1,ASSLRGDGNTGELF
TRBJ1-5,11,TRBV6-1,ASTGQGAQPQH
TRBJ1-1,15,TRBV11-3,ASSRTLPGQGNTEAF
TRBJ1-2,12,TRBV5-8,ASSWGGSAYGYT
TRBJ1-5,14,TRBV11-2,ASSLGFGDPNQPQH
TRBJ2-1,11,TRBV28,ASSLGHWNEQF
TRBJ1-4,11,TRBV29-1,SVDRGPDEKLF
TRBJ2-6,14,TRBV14,ASSQESVARANVLT
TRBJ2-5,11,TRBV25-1,ASTIQNQETQY
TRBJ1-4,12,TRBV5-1,ASSLYGNDEKLF
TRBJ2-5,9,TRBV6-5,ASSYGETQY
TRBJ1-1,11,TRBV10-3,AISESRNTEAF
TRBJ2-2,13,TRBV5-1,ASSSSTGTAGELF
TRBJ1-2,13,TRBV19,ASSRSTTGFYGYT
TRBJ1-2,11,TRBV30,AWTLTSSYGYT
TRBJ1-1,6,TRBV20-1,SVPEAF
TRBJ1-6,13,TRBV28,ASSLLARGNSPLH
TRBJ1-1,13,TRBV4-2,ASSQPGQGNTEAF
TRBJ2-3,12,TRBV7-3,ASSLNRVGDTQY
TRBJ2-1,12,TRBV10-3,ASRYSDVYNEQF
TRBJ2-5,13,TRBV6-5,ASSWSRIGQETQY
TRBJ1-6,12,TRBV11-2,ASSGSIYNSPLH
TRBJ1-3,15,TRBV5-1,ASSLGVGGSSGNTIY
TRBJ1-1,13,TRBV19,ASSMKTAFWGEAF
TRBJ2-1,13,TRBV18,ASSTGVRADNEQF
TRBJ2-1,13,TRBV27,ASSLSSGGAREQF
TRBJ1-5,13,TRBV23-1,ASSQKTRWDQPQH
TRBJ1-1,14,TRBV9,ASSVTLGEGGTEAF
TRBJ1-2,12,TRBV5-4,ASSPGQGWDGYT
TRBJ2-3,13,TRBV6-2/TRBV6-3,ASSTFDSITDTQY
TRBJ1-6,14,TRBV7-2,ASSQPRTGGNSPLH
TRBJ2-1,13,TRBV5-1,ASSLDTYSYNEQF
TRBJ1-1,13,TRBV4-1,ASSHPGRMNTEAF
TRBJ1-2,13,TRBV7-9,ASSARIGGGYGYT
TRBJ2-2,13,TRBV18,ASSRDRGTSGELF
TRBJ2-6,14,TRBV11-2,ASSLDQVAVANVLT
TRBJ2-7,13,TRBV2,ASRSEGGISYEQY
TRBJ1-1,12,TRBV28,ASSLASTRTEAF
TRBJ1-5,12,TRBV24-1,ATSERTGNQPQH
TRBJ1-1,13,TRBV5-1,ASSLGGAGNTEAF
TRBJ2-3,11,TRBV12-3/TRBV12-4,ASSLSGADTQY
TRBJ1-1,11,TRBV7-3,ASSLGPSREAF
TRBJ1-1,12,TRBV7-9,ASTQGVRGTEAF
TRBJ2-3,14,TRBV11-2,ASSWTSGGNTDTQY
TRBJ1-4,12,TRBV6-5,ASSYGQGGEKLF
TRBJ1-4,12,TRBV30,AWSRSEGGEKLF
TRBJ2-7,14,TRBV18,ASSPPVRAGTYEQY
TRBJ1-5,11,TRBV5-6,ASSLDPNQPQH
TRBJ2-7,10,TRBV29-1,SVERVFGEQY
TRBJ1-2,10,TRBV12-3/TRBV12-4,ASSLWGGGYT
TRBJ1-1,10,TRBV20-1,SASFPNTEAF
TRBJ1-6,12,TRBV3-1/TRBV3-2,ASSHVDRNSPLH